A single sample gave rise to the 30 T cell receptor beta chains below, sequenced in a study of OX40 agonist ivuxolimab in advanced cancers. Sequenced by immunoSEQ multiplex PCR; TCRdb stores in-frame clones only, minus some. The sample includes about 120,000 clones, just under 95% of them seen just once. The material sequenced was CD4+ or CD8+ T cells sorted from blood, taken in a trial of the OX40 agonist ivuxolimab. These receptors all stem from an adult with an advanced solid tumor such as melanoma, head and neck, liver or kidney cancer.

The V call is TRBV6-1, the J call TRBJ2-7; tentatively, D is TRBD1 (5 bases). V shed 6 bases and J shed 1 base, with 13 bases lying between them. In germline, CDR1 is MNHNS, CDR2 SASEGT. This CDR3 has 14 residues. In DNA, the CDR3 is TGTGCCAGCAGAAGATTGACAGAATCCTACGAGCAGTACTTC. It is translated as CASRRLTESYEQYF.

The chain combines TRBV9 with TRBJ2-7; D may be TRBD2 (5 bases). The V end lost 0 bases, the J end lost 7 bases, and 11 bases lay between the germline ends. The CDR3 has 13 residues. From germline, CDR1 is SGDLS and CDR2 YYNGEE. CDR3 nucleotides: TGTGCCAGCAGCGTAGATTTTGGAGGAGAGCAGTACTTC. It translates to CASSVDFGGEQYF.

The rearrangement joins TRBV30 to TRBJ1-4, with D unclear. Looked up from germline, CDR1 is GTSNPN and CDR2 is SVGIG (reference sequence). V was pared by 5 bases and J by 8 bases, with 15 bases between. The CDR3 spans 13 residues. The CDR3 loop is CAWLGPPREKLFF. CDR3 in DNA: TGTGCCTGGCTCGGACCTCCAAGGGAAAAACTGTTTTTT.

The CDR3 spells CATRYGTAQETQYF. In DNA, the CDR3 is TGTGCCACCAGATACGGGACAGCCCAAGAGACCCAGTACTTC. V usage is TRBV15 and J usage is TRBJ2-5; 7 nucleotides agree with TRBD1. Germline assignment: CDR1 LNHNV and CDR2 YYDKDF (reference sequence). Trimming took 6 bases from V and 1 from J; bases not matched to a gene: 5. This CDR3 is 14 amino acids long.

This clone appeared a single time. This sequence joins TRBV7-2 and TRBJ2-7; D is possibly TRBD1 (6 bases). Trimming took off 5 bases at V and 4 bases at J, with 15 bases between the two ends. The CDR3 contains 14 residues. Germline V gene lookup returns CDR1 SGHTA and CDR2 FQGNSA. The CDR3 sequence: CASSETGLPYEQYF. CDR3 coding DNA: TGTGCCAGCAGCGAGACAGGTCTCCCTTACGAGCAGTACTTC.

The V call is TRBV9, the J call TRBJ2-1; a possible D gene is TRBD2 (6 bases). The CDR3 loop spans 17 amino acids. Germline CDR1 and CDR2: SGDLS and YYNGEE. V lost 0 bases and J 0 bases, leaving 13 bases between the germline ends. CDR3 sequence: CASSVEDGSPSYNEQFF. CDR3 nucleotides: TGTGCCAGCAGCGTAGAGGACGGGAGCCCCTCCTACAATGAGCAGTTCTTC.

The rearrangement joins TRBV15 to TRBJ2-7; no firm D call. Trimming left V 8 bases short and J 2 bases short, with 13 bases between. CDR1 is LNHNV, CDR2 YYDKDF, per germline (reference sequence). The length of the CDR3 is 13 residues. The CDR3 reads CATALNGPYEQYF. CDR3 coding DNA: TGTGCCACCGCTCTAAACGGACCCTACGAGCAGTACTTC.

The J gene is TRBJ2-1, the V gene TRBV10-3; unclear D gene. CDR3 length: 11 amino acids. Trimming cost V 3 bases and J 4 bases, with 1 base left between them. Germline CDR1 is ENHRY and CDR2 is SYGVKD. For the CDR3, the DNA is TGTGCCATCAGTGAATACAATGAGCAGTTCTTC. Amino acids: CAISEYNEQFF.

This rearrangement joins TRBV19 to TRBJ2-7; D gene uncertain. V lost 5 bases and J lost 5, with 7 bases in between. This CDR3 has 11 amino acids. CDR1 and CDR2 from the germline V gene are LNHDA and SQIVND (reference sequence). The CDR3 nucleotides read TGTGCCAGTAGTGCCCTGGACGAGCAGTACTTC. This encodes CASSALDEQYF.

The chain uses TRBV18 and TRBJ2-5, with 12 nucleotides matching TRBD2. The CDR3 extends over 16 amino acids. J was trimmed by 5 bases and V by 3 bases; bases with no gene match: 7. The germline V gene has CDR1 KGHSH and CDR2 LQKENI. CDR3 amino acids: CASSPRLAGEEETQYF. CDR3 in DNA: TGTGCCAGCTCACCCCGACTAGCGGGAGAGGAGGAGACCCAGTACTTC.

This rearrangement joins TRBV2 to TRBJ2-7; 8 bases agree with TRBD2. V gave up 1 base and J gave up 0 bases; unmatched junction bases: 2. The CDR3 is 15 amino acids. From germline, CDR1 is SNHLY and CDR2 FYNNEI. The CDR3 loop is CASSEGGGNSYEQYF. The CDR3 DNA is TGTGCCAGCAGTGAAGGCGGGGGGAACTCCTACGAGCAGTACTTC.

The V gene is TRBV19, the J gene TRBJ2-7; the D call may be TRBD1 or TRBD2 (5 bases each). Germline-derived CDR1 and CDR2 are LNHDA and SQIVND (reference sequence). V was shortened by 5 bases and J by 0 bases, with 14 bases between the two germline ends. There are 15 residues in the CDR3. The CDR3 sequence: CASSPRGAGSYEQYF. The CDR3 DNA follows: TGTGCCAGTAGTCCCCGAGGGGCAGGCTCCTACGAGCAGTACTTC. Variable domain in full (rest from reference TRBV19 and TRBJ2-7): DGGITQSPKYLFRKEGQNVTLSCEQNLNHDAMYWYRQDPGQGLRLIYYSQIVNDFQKGDIAEGYSVSREKKESFPLTVTSAQKNPTAFYLCASSPRGAGSYEQYFGPGTRLTVT.

The CDR3 sequence is CASSDLGVGLTYNEQFF. CDR3 sequence (DNA): TGTGCCAGCAGCGACCTCGGGGTCGGGCTAACCTACAATGAGCAGTTCTTC. J is TRBJ2-1 and V is TRBV7-8; D may be TRBD2 (5 bases). This CDR3 has 17 residues. Trimming stripped 5 bases from V and 2 bases from J, with 19 bases between. CDR1 and CDR2 (germline): SGHVS, FQNEAQ.

The chain links TRBV2 to TRBJ1-2; 7 positions agree with TRBD1. V was clipped by 0 bases and J by 7 bases; unmatched bases: 11. The CDR3 is made up of 16 amino acids. Germline CDR1 SNHLY, CDR2 FYNNEI. The DNA for the CDR3 is TGTGCCAGCAGTGAAGCGCTTCGAAGAGGGGGCGGTGGCTACACCTTC. The encoded protein is CASSEALRRGGGGYTF.

The CDR3 sequence: CASSLAPAAPYEQYF. The CDR3 DNA reads as TGCGCCAGCAGCTTGGCCCCGGCAGCCCCCTACGAGCAGTACTTC. The rearrangement uses TRBV5-1 and TRBJ2-7; D is unresolved. V was pared by 0 bases and J by 2 bases, with 12 bases between. CDR3 size: 15 residues. The V gene's germline CDR1 is SGHRS and CDR2 YFSETQ.

The chain combines TRBV5-1 with TRBJ2-7, with D tentatively TRBD2 (5 bases). Between the trimmed V and J ends, which lost 4 bases and 0 bases, there was a span of 14 bases. This CDR3 region has 15 residues. CDR1 is SGHRS, CDR2 YFSETQ, per germline. The CDR3 reads CASSLAFGISYEQYF. In DNA form, the CDR3 reads TGCGCCAGCAGCCTAGCTTTTGGGATCTCCTACGAGCAGTACTTC.

The chain combines TRBV18 with TRBJ2-5; D is unresolved. Germline CDR1 KGHSH, CDR2 LQKENI. The CDR3 is 12 amino acids. V lost 5 bases, J lost 4 bases, and 8 bases lay in between. CDR3 in amino acids: CASSSKGETQYF. The DNA for the CDR3 is TGTGCCAGCTCATCGAAAGGAGAGACCCAGTACTTC.

This chain uses TRBV5-4 with TRBJ1-2; 9 nucleotides line up with TRBD1. V lost 3 bases and J lost 6; bases outside the gene matches: 15. Germline lookup yields CDR1 SGHNT and CDR2 YYREEE (reference sequence). CDR3 length: 17 amino acids. The DNA of the CDR3 is TGTGCCAGCAGCTCGGAGGTCGGGACAGGGTCCTTGCATGGCTACACCTTC. This codes for CASSSEVGTGSLHGYTF.

The CDR3 protein is CSARTRGEQYF. The CDR3 coding sequence is TGCAGTGCTAGGACAAGAGGGGAGCAGTACTTC. The chain uses TRBV20-1 and TRBJ2-7; a possible D gene is TRBD2 (5 bases). Germline V gene lookup returns CDR1 DFQATT and CDR2 SNEGSKA (reference sequence). The CDR3 sequence is 11 residues long. V dropped 3 bases and J dropped 7 bases, with 10 bases sitting between them.

The chain uses TRBV27 and TRBJ2-5, with 10 bases aligning to TRBD1. The J call is in doubt because the DNA end fits TRBJ2-7 better. Germline V lookup: CDR1 MNHEY, CDR2 SMNVEV (reference sequence). The CDR3 sequence is 18 residues long. CDR3 residues: CASSFSPLGQGLTYEQYF. CDR3 sequence (DNA): TGTGCCAGCAGTTTTAGCCCCCTGGGACAGGGGTTGACCTACGAGCAGTACTTC.

The rearrangement uses TRBV10-1 and TRBJ2-7; TRBD1 or TRBD2 may be the D gene (5 bases each). V lost 4 bases to trimming and J lost 0 bases, with 7 bases between them. CDR3 length equals 13 residues. Looked up from germline, CDR1 is WNHNN and CDR2 is SYGVQD (reference sequence). The CDR3 DNA is TGCGCCAGCAGTGGGGACGGCTCCTACGAGCAGTACTTC. Amino acids: CASSGDGSYEQYF.

This clone was detected once. The rearrangement uses TRBV27 and TRBJ2-3, with TRBD2 identical over 7 bases. Per the germline V gene, CDR1 is MNHEY and CDR2 is SMNVEV (reference sequence). Losses at the gene ends were 3 bases for V and 2 bases for J; bases not matched to a gene: 8. This CDR3 contains 16 residues. As DNA, the CDR3 is TGTGCCAGCAGTTTTTTGGGGGGGGTGATCACAGATACGCAGTATTTT. Its protein is CASSFLGGVITDTQYF.

This rearrangement joins TRBV5-5 to TRBJ2-7, with 9 nucleotides matching TRBD1. CDR3 length equals 16 residues. The V segment lost 3 bases and the J segment 0 bases; nucleotides outside the gene matches: 7. CDR1 and CDR2 (germline): SGHKS, YYEKEE (reference sequence). This CDR3 is CASSSAGTGSSYEQYF. The CDR3, as DNA: TGTGCCAGCAGCTCGGCCGGGACAGGGAGCTCCTACGAGCAGTACTTC.

The J gene is TRBJ2-1, the V gene TRBV29-1, with 8 bases lining up with TRBD1. The V and J ends lost 3 bases and 0 bases, in that order; junction bases with no gene match: 7. The CDR3 contains 16 residues. The germline gives CDR1 SQVTM, CDR2 ANQGSEA. CDR3 sequence: CSVEVNRGFSYNEQFF. The CDR3 bases are TGCAGCGTTGAGGTTAACAGGGGGTTCTCCTACAATGAGCAGTTCTTC.

The chain links TRBV28 to TRBJ2-2; D is uncertain. The CDR3 totals 15 residues. Germline CDR1 MDHEN, CDR2 SYDVKM. V was clipped by 8 bases and J by 5 bases, with 18 bases between them. The CDR3 DNA follows: TGTGCCAGCGGTGAGATTCTTAGACAAACCGGGGAGCTGTTTTTT. It is translated as CASGEILRQTGELFF.

V gene TRBV18 combines with J gene TRBJ1-5; D is unresolved. CDR3 length: 16 amino acids. The germline V gene encodes CDR1 KGHSH and CDR2 LQKENI. Trimming took 2 bases from V and 5 from J, leaving 16 bases between them. CDR3 protein: CASSPWVQEPYQPQHF. The CDR3 region has the DNA TGTGCCAGCTCACCATGGGTCCAGGAGCCTTATCAGCCCCAGCATTTT. Filled out from reference TRBV18 and TRBJ1-5, the complete variable domain reads NAGVMQNPRHLVRRRGQEARLRCSPMKGHSHVYWYRQLPEEGLKFMVYLQKENIIDESGMPKERFSAEFPKEGPSILRIQQVVRGDSAAYFCASSPWVQEPYQPQHFGDGTRLSIL.

The chain combines TRBV5-6 with TRBJ1-4; D gene ambiguous. This CDR3 contains 15 residues. V was cut by 2 bases and J by 8 bases, with 16 bases left in between. CDR1 is SGHDT, CDR2 YYEEEE, per germline. The CDR3: CASSLGTLADEKLFF. As DNA, the CDR3 is TGTGCCAGCAGCTTAGGTACGTTGGCGGACGAAAAACTGTTTTTT.

V usage is TRBV15 and J usage is TRBJ2-7; D perhaps matches TRBD2 (6 bases). Germline V gene sequence: CDR1 LNHNV, CDR2 YYDKDF (reference sequence). CDR3 length: 14 residues. Deletions cut 1 base from V and 7 bases from J, with 14 bases between. CDR3 in DNA: TGTGCCACCAGCAGAGCCGAACTAGCTGGGGAGCAGTACTTC. This gives the protein CATSRAELAGEQYF.

The genes are TRBV4-2 and TRBJ2-1, with D possibly being TRBD2 (5 bases). V was trimmed by 0 bases and J by 0 bases, leaving 12 bases between them. The CDR3 is made up of 17 amino acids. The germline V gene encodes CDR1 LGHNA and CDR2 YNFKEQ. The CDR3 bases are TGTGCCAGCAGCCAAGATCCTACGGGGAGCTCCTACAATGAGCAGTTCTTC. Residues: CASSQDPTGSSYNEQFF.

This clone was seen only a few times. The chain recombines TRBV19 with TRBJ1-2, with D hard to call. The CDR3 consists of 12 residues. V was cut by 5 bases and J by 7 bases, with 11 bases left in between. The V gene's germline CDR1 is LNHDA and CDR2 SQIVND (reference sequence). CDR3 coding DNA: TGTGCCAGTAGTTCGGCCTCTGGTGGCTACACCTTC. Its translation is CASSSASGGYTF.